This T cell receptor beta chain was profiled in a study of blood T cells in healthy people across ages. This clonotype was seen a handful of times. Its cognate antigen is unknown. With a J-beta primer mix and a sample-barcoded 5' primer, a second PCR ran roughly 6 to 11 cycles. TCRdb independently ran MiXCR on the 5' RACE reads; one entry per CDR3 protein. Of hundreds of thousands of distinct CDR3 sequences in the sample, 40% to 50% were seen once. The CDR3 consists of 13 residues. Germline CDR1 reads SGHKS; CDR2 reads YYEKEE (reference sequence). The V gene lost 1 base and the J gene lost 0 bases, with 5 bases spanning the gap. Findings and caveats of the study: Long-lived and aged donors differed, with more naive CD4+ cells and higher diversity in the long-lived.

This receptor was identified in a man aged 60 to 69 in good health. V and J are TRBV5-5 and TRBJ2-7; D not certain. Sequences were obtained from blood. The CDR3 bases are TGTGCCAGCAGCTTGTCTCTCTCCTACGAGCAGTACTTC. This translates into CASSLSLSYEQYF. The full variable domain, completed using reference TRBV5-5 and TRBJ2-7, is DAGVTQSPTHLIKTRGQQVTLRCSPISGHKSVSWYQQVLGQGPQFIFQYYEKEERGRGNFPDRFSARQFPNYSSELNVNALLLGDSALYLCASSLSLSYEQYFGPGTRLTVT.